This is a list of T cell receptor beta chains from one sample in a study of blood T cell repertoires in COVID-19. TCRdb's copy holds only in-frame clones and misses some; the assay was immunoSEQ multiplex PCR. The repertoire consists of about 170,000 clones, with over 75% occurring once and the leading ten covering about 7%. The sequencing input was PBMCs or T cells enriched from blood (not recorded which). These receptors were obtained from a woman between 45 and 60 years old who had recovered from COVID-19. The CDR3 runs from the conserved cysteine through the conserved F or W. D genes are given only for firm matches. Rows may omit the clone size; those that give it use once, few, many or a size class.

NA	TRBJ1-1	TRBV5-1	TRBD1	15	CASSWGTGVATEAFF	TGCGCCAGCAGCTGGGGGACAGGGGTTGCCACTGAAGCTTTCTTT
NA	TRBJ1-6	TRBV27	NA	15	CASSWGGAGNSPLHF	TGTGCCAGCAGTTGGGGGGGGGCCGGGAATTCACCCCTCCACTTT
NA	TRBJ1-3	TRBV15	NA	16	CATSRELGRAGNTIYF	TGTGCCACCAGCAGAGAATTGGGGCGCGCTGGAAACACCATATATTTT
NA	TRBJ2-7	TRBV24-1	TRBD1	14	CATSDLRQGHEQYF	TGTGCCACCAGTGATTTGCGACAGGGCCACGAGCAGTACTTC
NA	TRBJ1-2	TRBV7-8	TRBD1	15	CASSTGTAANYGYTF	TGTGCCAGCAGTACCGGGACAGCGGCTAACTATGGCTACACCTTC
NA	TRBJ1-3	TRBV2	TRBD1	15	CASSDPTGVGNTIYF	TGTGCCAGCAGTGACCCGACAGGGGTCGGAAACACCATATATTTT
NA	TRBJ1-1	TRBV6-2/TRBV6-3	NA	16	CASSFGTYVVNTEAFF	TGTGCCAGCAGTTTCGGGACATATGTAGTGAACACTGAAGCTTTCTTT
NA	TRBJ2-2	TRBV7-2	TRBD2	16	CASSLASGSGTGELFF	TGTGCCAGCAGCTTGGCTAGCGGGAGTGGGACCGGGGAGCTGTTTTTT
NA	TRBJ2-7	TRBV11-2	TRBD2	16	CASSLVLGLAATEQYF	TGTGCCAGCAGCTTAGTCCTCGGACTAGCGGCTACCGAGCAGTACTTC
NA	TRBJ2-2	TRBV24-1	NA	14	CATSEGQLTGELFF	TGTGCCACCAGTGAAGGACAGCTCACCGGGGAGCTGTTTTTT
NA	TRBJ2-2	TRBV2	NA	17	CASSDAGVWGPTGELFF	TGTGCCAGCAGTGATGCCGGCGTATGGGGCCCAACCGGGGAGCTGTTTTTT
NA	TRBJ2-7	TRBV30	NA	14	CAWSVPGLSYEQYF	TGTGCCTGGAGTGTACCGGGACTGAGCTACGAGCAGTACTTC
NA	TRBJ1-2	TRBV9	TRBD1	13	CASSQGTNYGYTF	TGTGCCAGCTCACAGGGGACTAACTATGGCTACACCTTC
NA	TRBJ1-4	TRBV30	NA	13	CAWRNLGGEKLFF	TGTGCCTGGAGGAACCTCGGAGGGGAAAAACTGTTTTTT
NA	TRBJ1-4	TRBV5-1	NA	15	CASSMGSATNEKLFF	TGCGCCAGCAGCATGGGGAGTGCAACTAATGAAAAACTGTTTTTT
NA	TRBJ1-3	TRBV28	TRBD1	18	CASSSYGTGGLSGNTIYF	TGTGCCAGCAGTTCCTACGGGACAGGGGGTTTGTCTGGAAACACCATATATTTT
NA	TRBJ1-2	TRBV4-1	TRBD1	15	CASRSESTGSYGYTF	TGCGCCAGCAGATCCGAATCGACAGGGAGCTATGGCTACACCTTC
NA	TRBJ2-3	TRBV12-5	TRBD2	22	CASGHARDSGTSGRIGTDTQYF	TGTGCTAGTGGGCACGCCCGGGATTCCGGGACTAGCGGGAGGATTGGAACAGATACGCAGTATTTT
NA	TRBJ2-7	TRBV6-5	NA	11	CASSLGYEQYF	TGTGCCAGCAGTCTCGGCTACGAGCAGTACTTC
NA	TRBJ2-3	TRBV3-1/TRBV3-2	NA	15	CASSQSAGIPDTQYF	TGTGCCAGCAGCCAATCCGCGGGGATCCCAGATACGCAGTATTTT
NA	TRBJ1-2	TRBV27	NA	14	CASSSYGTYYGYTF	TGTGCCAGCAGCTCCTACGGGACATACTATGGCTACACCTTC
NA	TRBJ2-7	TRBV29-1	TRBD1	16	CSVARLGTGLSYEQYF	TGCAGCGTAGCACGACTTGGGACAGGACTTTCCTACGAGCAGTACTTC
once	TRBJ2-7	TRBV2	NA	13	CASSDVQGYEQYF	TGTGCCAGCAGTGACGTCCAGGGGTACGAGCAGTACTTC
NA	TRBJ2-7	TRBV5-8	NA	14	CASSSYLPGGEQYF	TGTGCCAGCAGCTCCTACCTACCCGGCGGGGAGCAGTACTTC
NA	TRBJ2-2	TRBV3-1/TRBV3-2	TRBD1	16	CASSPRTGAWTGELFF	TGTGCCAGCAGCCCCCGCACAGGGGCTTGGACCGGGGAGCTGTTTTTT
NA	TRBJ2-1	TRBV11-1	NA	14	CASSLRDTYNEQFF	TGTGCCAGCAGCCTCCGGGATACCTACAATGAGCAGTTCTTC
NA	TRBJ2-3	TRBV10-3	TRBD1	16	CAISETGQGASDTQYF	TGTGCCATCAGTGAGACGGGACAGGGGGCCTCGGATACGCAGTATTTT
NA	TRBJ2-2	TRBV6-5	TRBD1	15	CASRDRELVGGELFF	TGTGCCAGCAGAGACAGGGAGTTGGTGGGCGGGGAGCTGTTTTTT
NA	TRBJ2-3	TRBV28	TRBD1	16	CASRDRGPSFTDTQYF	TGTGCCAGCAGGGACAGGGGGCCATCATTCACAGATACGCAGTATTTT
NA	TRBJ1-3	TRBV10-3	NA	14	CAISGTAAGNTIYF	TGTGCCATCAGTGGGACAGCGGCTGGAAACACCATATATTTT
NA	TRBJ2-3	TRBV13	TRBD2	15	CASSSGLAGGDTQYF	TGTGCCAGCAGCTCCGGACTAGCGGGAGGAGATACGCAGTATTTT
NA	TRBJ1-1	TRBV6-5	TRBD1	15	CASSYPGTGNTEAFF	TGTGCCAGCAGTTACCCTGGGACAGGGAACACTGAAGCTTTCTTT
NA	TRBJ1-2	TRBV19	NA	14	CASRAGTTSYGYTF	TGTGCCAGCCGGGCGGGGACGACAAGTTATGGCTACACCTTC
once	TRBJ2-6	TRBV6-2/TRBV6-3	NA	16	CASSASSSAGANVLTF	TGTGCCAGCAGTGCCTCGTCTAGCGCTGGGGCCAACGTCCTGACTTTC
few	TRBJ2-1	TRBV9	TRBD2	20	CASSVAFGTSGRAVNNEQFF	TGTGCCAGCAGCGTAGCTTTTGGGACTAGCGGGAGGGCCGTGAACAATGAGCAGTTCTTC
NA	TRBJ2-1	TRBV21-1	NA	16	CASTARRREAYNEQFF	TGTGCCAGCACCGCGAGGCGGCGGGAGGCCTACAATGAGCAGTTCTTC
NA	TRBJ2-1	TRBV5-1	NA	15	CASRSSGRPYNEQFF	TGCGCCAGCAGATCGTCGGGGAGACCCTACAATGAGCAGTTCTTC
once	TRBJ2-3	TRBV5-1	TRBD2	16	CASSITSGVGTDTQYF	TGCGCCAGCAGCATCACTAGCGGAGTAGGGACAGATACGCAGTATTTT
NA	TRBJ1-2	TRBV6-1	NA	14	CASSDLDRPYGYTF	TGTGCCAGCAGTGACCTAGACAGGCCCTATGGCTACACCTTC
NA	TRBJ2-1	TRBV7-9	TRBD2	14	CASSYASGYNEQFF	TGTGCCAGCAGCTACGCTAGCGGGTACAATGAGCAGTTCTTC
NA	TRBJ1-1	TRBV30	NA	11	CAWRARDEGFF	TGTGCCTGGAGGGCGCGGGACGAGGGTTTCTTT
NA	TRBJ2-5	TRBV29-1	NA	13	CSVEPSGEETQYF	TGCAGCGTAGAACCGTCCGGGGAAGAGACCCAGTACTTC
few	TRBJ1-5	TRBV7-8	TRBD1	13	CASSKGGDREIHF	TGTGCCAGCAGCAAGGGCGGGGACAGGGAAATACATTTT
NA	TRBJ1-6	TRBV11-3	TRBD1	15	CASSPQGRPDSPLHF	TGTGCCAGCAGCCCACAGGGGCGCCCTGATTCACCCCTCCACTTT
NA	TRBJ2-3	TRBV14	TRBD2	20	CASSQAFGLAVPSNTDTQYF	TGTGCCAGCAGCCAAGCTTTTGGACTAGCGGTTCCTTCGAACACAGATACGCAGTATTTT
once	TRBJ1-4	TRBV28	TRBD1	13	CAIPGQGREKLFF	TGTGCCATCCCGGGACAGGGGCGGGAAAAACTGTTTTTT
NA	TRBJ1-3	TRBV28	NA	13	CACLWSSGNTIYF	TGTGCCTGCCTGTGGAGCTCTGGAAACACCATATATTTT